This T cell receptor (beta chain) was sequenced during a study of T cells in localized non-small cell lung cancer. Study-level findings and limits: A median of around 52 clones ranked among the top 100 in tumor appeared in adjacent lung. Clonality peaked in uninvolved adjacent lung rather than tumor. A single tumor region was sequenced, leaving heterogeneity possible. Greater blood T cell density accompanied longer overall survival.

The table came from immunoSEQ multiplex PCR; TCRdb's copy has only in-frame clones and leaves some out. Here the sample spans roughly 34,000 clones, roughly 90% being singletons. Turning to this clone: Its antigen is unidentified.

V dropped 0 bases and J dropped 4 bases, with 6 bases sitting between them. This CDR3 is built from 13 residues. Germline V gene sequence: CDR1 LNHNV, CDR2 YYDKDF (reference sequence). V gene TRBV15 combines with J gene TRBJ1-2, with D hard to call. This clonotype was sampled from a man aged 40 to 70 with stage III lung adenocarcinoma. This specimen consisted of peripheral blood mononuclear cells, obtained before any cancer treatment. The CDR3, as DNA: TGTGCCACCAGCAGAGAGCCATTCTATGGCTACACCTTC. It codes for CATSREPFYGYTF.